The 13 T cell receptor beta chains in this list originate from one sample, sequenced in a study of cytotoxic CD8 clonotypes in ibrutinib-treated CLL. Some clones are missing from TCRdb's copy, which holds only in-frame ones; the method was immunoSEQ multiplex PCR. The table has fewer than 50,000 clones, 50% to 75% seen once. The sample was PBMCs, taken after 24 months of ibrutinib treatment. The receptors here all came from a human donor with chronic lymphocytic leukemia.

The V gene is TRBV25-1, the J gene TRBJ1-2; D unclear. CDR3 length: 18 amino acids. CDR1 MGHDK and CDR2 SYGVNS come from the germline V gene. Trimming stripped 1 base from V and 0 bases from J, with 18 bases between. The CDR3 region is CASSESPREGLANYGYTF. CDR3 coding DNA: TGTGCCAGCAGTGAATCCCCACGGGAAGGCCTTGCTAACTATGGCTACACCTTC.

This clone was counted ten times or more. The chain employs TRBV6-6 and TRBJ2-2; TRBD1 or TRBD2 may be the D gene (5 bases each). V shed 5 bases and J shed 1 base, with 11 bases lying between them. Germline CDR1 is MNHNY and CDR2 is SVGAGI (reference sequence). The CDR3 runs 15 residues. The DNA for the CDR3 is TGTGCCAGCAGTCGCACAGGAGGGAACACCGGGGAGCTGTTTTTT. Translating it yields CASSRTGGNTGELFF.

J is TRBJ2-3 and V is TRBV7-3, with D perhaps TRBD1 or TRBD2 (6 bases each). The CDR3 spans 14 residues. Trimming shortened V by 7 bases and J by 0 bases, and 11 bases separated the two germline ends. Germline CDR1 is SGHTA and CDR2 is FQGTGA. CDR3: CASTWGASTDTQYF. CDR3 in DNA: TGTGCCAGCACCTGGGGGGCTAGCACAGATACGCAGTATTTT.

The genes are TRBV6-1 and TRBJ1-2; the match to TRBD1 covers 10 bases. The CDR3 spans 15 residues. The V gene's germline CDR1 is MNHNS and CDR2 SASEGT. J gave up 4 bases and V 10 bases, and 12 bases lay outside the gene matches. The CDR3 is CATKGQGSPPYGYTF. In DNA form, the CDR3 reads TGTGCCACTAAGGGACAGGGGTCGCCCCCCTATGGCTACACCTTC.

The chain couples TRBV5-1 to TRBJ2-1; 10 bases are shared with TRBD2. The CDR3 extends over 16 amino acids. V shed 2 bases and J 3 bases; nucleotides not matched to a gene: 5. In germline, CDR1 is SGHRS, CDR2 YFSETQ. Here the CDR3 reads CASSLKAGGGYNEQFF. The DNA for the CDR3 is TGCGCCAGCAGCTTAAAAGCGGGAGGGGGCTACAATGAGCAGTTCTTC.

The chain links TRBV19 to TRBJ1-2, with 9 positions matching TRBD1. V lost 6 bases and J lost 6; bases outside the gene matches: 8. Germline V gives CDR1 LNHDA, CDR2 SQIVND (reference sequence). This CDR3 comprises 14 residues. The CDR3 DNA reads TGTGCCAGTAGACAGGGGGCGCTTGGAGATGGCTACACCTTC. Encoded protein: CASRQGALGDGYTF.

This clone turned up a few times. This chain joins TRBV9 and TRBJ1-1; 8 positions match TRBD1. V trimming: 3 bases; J trimming: 1 base; junction bases outside the gene matches: 5. Germline V gene data show CDR1 as SGDLS and CDR2 as YYNGEE. The CDR3 is 15 residues long. DNA for the CDR3: TGTGCCAGCAGCGGACGGGACAGGCAGAACACTGAAGCTTTCTTT. It is translated as CASSGRDRQNTEAFF.

There are a few counts of this clone. The chain combines TRBV29-1 with TRBJ1-5, with D tentatively TRBD1 (6 bases). Trimming removed 5 bases at V and 1 base at J, with 15 bases between. CDR3 length: 15 residues. Germline CDR1 reads SQVTM; CDR2 reads ANQGSEA. The CDR3 nucleotides read TGCAGCGTTAAACAGGGATTGGGGAGCAATCAGCCCCAGCATTTT. Translation: CSVKQGLGSNQPQHF. The entire variable domain, with the rest obtained from reference TRBV29-1 and TRBJ1-5, is as follows: SAVISQKPSRDICQRGTSLTIQCQVDSQVTMMFWYRQQPGQSLTLIATANQGSEATYESGFVIDKFPISRPNLTFSTLTVSNMSPEDSSIYLCSVKQGLGSNQPQHFGDGTRLSIL.

Note on this clone: Germline and junction disagree at one end, which may indicate a read error. This rearrangement joins TRBV5-6 to TRBJ2-1; 11 positions match TRBD2. The CDR3 has 13 residues. Germline V lookup: CDR1 SGHDT, CDR2 YYEEEE. The CDR3 reads CASSLQTSGATLF. CDR3 coding DNA: TGTGCCAGCAGCTTGCAGACTAGCGGGGCCACCCTCTTC.

This clone was seen ten or more times. This rearrangement joins TRBV29-1 to TRBJ1-1; possibly TRBD1 for D (5 bases). CDR3 length: 14 residues. Per the germline V gene, CDR1 is SQVTM and CDR2 is ANQGSEA. V was clipped by 6 bases and J by 3 bases, with 17 bases between them. CDR3 DNA: TGCAGCGTGGTTGAGCAGGGAGGGGACACTGAAGCTTTCTTT. This gives the protein CSVVEQGGDTEAFF.

The rearrangement joins TRBV27 to TRBJ1-1, with unresolved D. V was cut by 0 bases and J by 0 bases, with 8 bases left in between. Germline CDR1 MNHEY, CDR2 SMNVEV (reference sequence). The CDR3 is made up of 15 amino acids. CDR3 loop: CASSLSGSVNTEAFF. The CDR3 coding sequence is TGTGCCAGCAGTTTATCAGGCAGCGTGAACACTGAAGCTTTCTTT.

Only a few counts were recorded for this clone. V usage is TRBV6-5 and J usage is TRBJ2-1; TRBD2 matches 10 bases. After removal of 2 bases from V and 4 bases from J, the junction contained 5 bases not matched to a gene. The CDR3 has 16 residues. The V gene's germline CDR1 is MNHEY and CDR2 SVGAGI. The chain's CDR3 is CASSYRLAGGYNEQFF. CDR3 nucleotides: TGTGCCAGCAGTTACCGATTAGCGGGAGGTTACAATGAGCAGTTCTTC.

The chain combines TRBV2 with TRBJ2-2; 8 nucleotides agree with TRBD1. This CDR3 is 16 amino acids long. The trim removed 4 bases at V and 5 bases at J, leaving 9 bases unmatched. Per the germline V gene, CDR1 is SNHLY and CDR2 is FYNNEI. Here the CDR3 reads CASSGLQGARTGELFF. The DNA of the CDR3 is TGTGCCAGCAGTGGGTTGCAGGGGGCAAGAACCGGGGAGCTGTTTTTT. Full variable domain (missing parts from reference TRBV2 and TRBJ2-2): EPEVTQTPSHQVTQMGQEVILRCVPISNHLYFYWYRQILGQKVEFLVSFYNNEISEKSEIFDDQFSVERPDGSNFTLKIRSTKLEDSAMYFCASSGLQGARTGELFFGEGSRLTVL.